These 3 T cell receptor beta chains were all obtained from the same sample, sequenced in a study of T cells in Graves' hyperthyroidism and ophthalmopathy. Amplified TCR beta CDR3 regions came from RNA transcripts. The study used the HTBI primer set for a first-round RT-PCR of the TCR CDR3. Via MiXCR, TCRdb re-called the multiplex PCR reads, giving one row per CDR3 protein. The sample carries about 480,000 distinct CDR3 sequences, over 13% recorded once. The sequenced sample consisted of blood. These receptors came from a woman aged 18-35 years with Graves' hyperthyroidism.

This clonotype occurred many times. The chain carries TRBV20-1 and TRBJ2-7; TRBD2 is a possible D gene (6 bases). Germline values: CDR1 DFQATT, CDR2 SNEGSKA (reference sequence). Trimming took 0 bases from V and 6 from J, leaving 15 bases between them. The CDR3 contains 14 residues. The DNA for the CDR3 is TGCAGTGCTAGAGATCCCCGTGGGGGGATCGAGCAGTACTTC. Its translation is CSARDPRGGIEQYF.

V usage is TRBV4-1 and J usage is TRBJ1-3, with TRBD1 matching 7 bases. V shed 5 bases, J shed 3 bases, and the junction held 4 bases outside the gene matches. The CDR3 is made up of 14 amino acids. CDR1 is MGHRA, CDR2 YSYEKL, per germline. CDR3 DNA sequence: TGCGCCAGCAGCATCGGGACAGATGGAAACACCATATATTTT. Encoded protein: CASSIGTDGNTIYF.

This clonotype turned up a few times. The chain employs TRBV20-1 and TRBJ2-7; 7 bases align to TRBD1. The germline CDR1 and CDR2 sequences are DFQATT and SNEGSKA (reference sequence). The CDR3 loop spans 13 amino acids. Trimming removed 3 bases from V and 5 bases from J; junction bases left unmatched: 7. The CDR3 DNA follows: TGCAGTGCTAGGAGGACAGGCACCCACGAGCAGTACTTC. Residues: CSARRTGTHEQYF.